Shown below are 7 T cell receptor beta chains from a single sample sequenced in a study of cytomegalovirus exposure and HLA in healthy donors. 60 Vbeta and 13 Jbeta primers were used in PCR. Measured with immunoSEQ multiplex PCR; TCRdb has only the in-frame clones, and not every one. The specimen's table records under 100,000 clones. The material sequenced was PBMCs. These receptor sequences come from a woman aged 25 to 39 in good health and CMV-seronegative.

The V call is TRBV14, the J call TRBJ1-5; D ambiguous. From germline, CDR1 is SGHDN and CDR2 FVKESK. V lost 4 bases, J lost 0 bases, and 13 bases lay in between. This CDR3 contains 16 residues. The CDR3 is CASSPGSVYSNQPQHF. CDR3 nucleotide sequence: TGTGCCAGCAGCCCCGGGTCGGTCTATAGCAATCAGCCCCAGCATTTT.

This chain links TRBV30 with TRBJ1-2, with D unclear. The germline CDR1 and CDR2 sequences are GTSNPN and SVGIG (reference sequence). CDR3 length: 13 amino acids. V lost 3 bases and J 1 base, leaving 9 bases between the germline ends. The CDR3 nucleotides are TGTGCCTGGAGGAGGGATAATAACTATGGCTACACCTTC. It translates to CAWRRDNNYGYTF.

Regarding this clone: Sequence at one end of the junction differs from germline and may be a read error. The V and J genes are TRBV28 and TRBJ2-5; a possible D gene is TRBD1 (6 bases). Germline-derived CDR1 and CDR2 are MDHEN and SYDVKM. The CDR3 is 16 residues long. Written as DNA, the CDR3 is TGTGCCAGCAGTGCATATCGGGACACTCGCCAAGAGACCCGGTACTTC. It codes for CASSAYRDTRQETRYF. The full variable domain, its missing parts supplied by reference TRBV28 and TRBJ2-5, is DVKVTQSSRYLVKRTGEKVFLECVQDMDHENMFWYRQDPGLGLRLIYFSYDVKMKEKGDIPEGYSVSREKKERFSLILESASTNQTSMYLCASSAYRDTRQETRYFGPGTRLLVL.

A note on this clone: Germline is not matched at one junction end, which may reflect a read error. The rearrangement links TRBV27 to TRBJ2-1; 13 bases fit TRBD2. The CDR3 totals 17 residues. CDR1 is MNHEY and CDR2 is SMNVEV in the germline V gene (reference sequence). CDR3 DNA: TGTGCCAGCAGTCCCCCGGCAACCGGGACTAGCGGGAATGAGCAGCTCTTC. It yields the protein CASSPPATGTSGNEQLF.

This rearrangement joins TRBV7-2 to TRBJ2-5; 9 bases align to TRBD2. The end of the DNA aligns better with TRBJ2-7, so the J call may be wrong. This CDR3 comprises 14 residues. The germline V gene has CDR1 SGHTA and CDR2 FQGNSA. DNA for the CDR3: TGTGCCAGCACTCCGGGACTAGCTTCTGACGAGCAGTACTTC. Its protein product is CASTPGLASDEQYF.

The chain employs TRBV6-1 and TRBJ1-5; D unclear. Germline loops: CDR1 MNHNS, CDR2 SASEGT. V shed 1 base and J shed 4 bases, with 14 bases lying between them. The CDR3 spans 16 residues. CDR3 coding DNA: TGTGCCAGCAGTGAAGTATGGGCAGGTGGGAATCAGCCCCAGCATTTT. Its protein product is CASSEVWAGGNQPQHF.

V usage is TRBV7-3 and J usage is TRBJ2-2, with D unresolved. The CDR3 sequence is 17 residues long. Germline V gene sequence: CDR1 SGHTA, CDR2 FQGTGA. Trimming removed 0 bases at V and 4 bases at J, with 15 bases between. The CDR3 loop reads CASSLTLINSGTGELFF. The DNA of the CDR3 is TGTGCCAGCAGCTTAACGCTGATAAATTCAGGCACCGGGGAGCTGTTTTTT. The full variable domain, with the rest looked up from reference TRBV7-3 and TRBJ2-2, is GAGVSQTPSNKVTEKGKYVELRCDPISGHTALYWYRQSLGQGPEFLIYFQGTGAADDSGLPNDRFFAVRPEGSVSTLKIQRTERGDSAVYLCASSLTLINSGTGELFFGEGSRLTVL.